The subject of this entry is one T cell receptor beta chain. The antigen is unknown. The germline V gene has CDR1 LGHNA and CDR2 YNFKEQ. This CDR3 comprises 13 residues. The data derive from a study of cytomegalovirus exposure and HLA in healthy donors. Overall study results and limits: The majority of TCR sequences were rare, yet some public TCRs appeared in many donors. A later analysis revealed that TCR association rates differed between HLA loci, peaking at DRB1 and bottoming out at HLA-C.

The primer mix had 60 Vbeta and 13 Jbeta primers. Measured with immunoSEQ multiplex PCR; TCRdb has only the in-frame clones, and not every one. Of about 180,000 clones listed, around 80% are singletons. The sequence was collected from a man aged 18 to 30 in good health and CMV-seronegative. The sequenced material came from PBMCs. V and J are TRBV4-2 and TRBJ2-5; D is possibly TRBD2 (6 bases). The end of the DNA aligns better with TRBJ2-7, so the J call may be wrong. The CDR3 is CASSQSEGYEQYF. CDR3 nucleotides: TGTGCCAGCAGCCAGTCGGAGGGGTACGAGCAGTACTTC.